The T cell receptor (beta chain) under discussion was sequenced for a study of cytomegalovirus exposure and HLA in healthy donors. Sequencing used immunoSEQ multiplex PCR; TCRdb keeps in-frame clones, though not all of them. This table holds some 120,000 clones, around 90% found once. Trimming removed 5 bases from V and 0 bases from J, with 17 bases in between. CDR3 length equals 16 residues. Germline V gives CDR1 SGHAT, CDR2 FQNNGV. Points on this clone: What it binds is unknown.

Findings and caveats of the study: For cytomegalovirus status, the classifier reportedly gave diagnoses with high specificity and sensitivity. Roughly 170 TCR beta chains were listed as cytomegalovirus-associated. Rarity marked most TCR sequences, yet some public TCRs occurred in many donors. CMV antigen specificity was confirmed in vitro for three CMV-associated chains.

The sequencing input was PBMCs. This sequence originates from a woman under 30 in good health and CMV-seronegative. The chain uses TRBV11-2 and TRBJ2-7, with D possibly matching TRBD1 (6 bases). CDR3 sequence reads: CASSGKQGFYSYEQYF. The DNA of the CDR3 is TGTGCCAGCAGCGGAAAACAGGGTTTTTACTCCTACGAGCAGTACTTC. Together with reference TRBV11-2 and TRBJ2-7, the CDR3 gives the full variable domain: EAGVAQSPRYKIIEKRQSVAFWCNPISGHATLYWYQQILGQGPKLLIQFQNNGVVDDSQLPKDRFSAERLKGVDSTLKIQPAKLEDSAVYLCASSGKQGFYSYEQYFGPGTRLTVT.